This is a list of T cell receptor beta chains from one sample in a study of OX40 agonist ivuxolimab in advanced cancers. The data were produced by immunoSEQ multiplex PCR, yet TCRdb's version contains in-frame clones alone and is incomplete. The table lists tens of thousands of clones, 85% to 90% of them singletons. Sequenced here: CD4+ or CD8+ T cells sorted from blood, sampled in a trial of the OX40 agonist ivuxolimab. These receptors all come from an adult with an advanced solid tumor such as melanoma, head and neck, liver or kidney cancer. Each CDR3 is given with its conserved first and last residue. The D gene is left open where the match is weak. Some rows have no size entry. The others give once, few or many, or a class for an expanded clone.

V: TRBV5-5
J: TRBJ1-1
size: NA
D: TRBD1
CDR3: CASYDQGDTEAFF
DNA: TGTGCCAGCTACGACCAGGGGGACACTGAAGCTTTCTTT

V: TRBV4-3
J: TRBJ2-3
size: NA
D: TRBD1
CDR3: CASSPTGDADTQYF
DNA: TGCGCCAGCAGCCCGACAGGGGACGCAGATACGCAGTATTTT

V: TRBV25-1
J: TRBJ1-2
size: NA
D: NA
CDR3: CASSEQGIGYTF
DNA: TGTGCCAGCAGTGAGCAGGGCATTGGCTACACCTTC

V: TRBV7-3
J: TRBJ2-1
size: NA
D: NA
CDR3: CASSLSPDYNEQFF
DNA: TGTGCCAGCAGCTTAAGCCCGGACTACAATGAGCAGTTCTTC

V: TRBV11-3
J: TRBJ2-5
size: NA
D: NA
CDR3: CASSLGFRGQETQYF
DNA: TGTGCCAGCAGCTTAGGGTTCCGGGGGCAAGAGACCCAGTACTTC

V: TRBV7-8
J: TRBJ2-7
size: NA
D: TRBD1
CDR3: CASRRTGIFYEQYF
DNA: TGTGCCAGCAGGCGGACAGGAATTTTCTACGAGCAGTACTTC

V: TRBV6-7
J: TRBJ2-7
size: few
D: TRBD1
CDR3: CASSYGTGVYEQYF
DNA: TGTGCCAGCAGTTACGGGACAGGGGTCTACGAGCAGTACTTC

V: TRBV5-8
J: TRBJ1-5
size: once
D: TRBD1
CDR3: CASSSRDRGSLDNQPQHF
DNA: TGTGCCAGCAGCTCCCGGGACAGGGGCTCGTTAGACAATCAGCCCCAGCATTTT

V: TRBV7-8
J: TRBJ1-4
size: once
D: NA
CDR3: CASSLVGGANEKLFF
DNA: TGTGCCAGCAGCTTAGTTGGGGGGGCTAATGAAAAACTGTTTTTT

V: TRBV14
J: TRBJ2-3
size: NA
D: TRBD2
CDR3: CASSPTLGGVGTDTQYF
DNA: TGTGCCAGCAGCCCAACCCTCGGGGGGGTTGGCACAGATACGCAGTATTTT

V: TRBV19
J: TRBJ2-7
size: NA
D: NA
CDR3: CASSIRPQGRTGEQYF
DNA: TGTGCCAGTAGTATCCGGCCCCAGGGTAGGACGGGGGAGCAGTACTTC

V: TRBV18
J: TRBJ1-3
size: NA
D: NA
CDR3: CASSPAPPAGLGGDTIYF
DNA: TGTGCCAGCTCTCCCGCCCCCCCGGCGGGCCTAGGCGGAGACACCATATATTTT

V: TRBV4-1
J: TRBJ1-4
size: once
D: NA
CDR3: CASSQAVGKWEKLFF
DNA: TGCGCCAGCAGCCAAGCGGTTGGGAAGTGGGAAAAACTGTTTTTT

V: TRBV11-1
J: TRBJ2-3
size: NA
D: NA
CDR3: CASSKGAGGTDTQYF
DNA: TGTGCCAGCAGCAAAGGGGCAGGGGGCACAGATACGCAGTATTTT

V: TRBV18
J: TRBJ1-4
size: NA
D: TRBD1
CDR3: CASSPTGDNEKLFF
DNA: TGTGCCAGCTCACCGACAGGGGATAATGAAAAACTGTTTTTT

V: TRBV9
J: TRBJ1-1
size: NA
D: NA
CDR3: CASSPRAVLNTEAFF
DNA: TGTGCCAGCAGCCCCCGAGCCGTGTTGAACACTGAAGCTTTCTTT

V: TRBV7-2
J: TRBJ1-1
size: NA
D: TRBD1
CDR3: CASSLVGQVGTEAFF
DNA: TGTGCCAGCAGCTTAGTGGGACAGGTCGGCACTGAAGCTTTCTTT

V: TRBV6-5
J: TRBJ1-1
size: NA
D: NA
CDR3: CASTGTQGLGTEAFF
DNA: TGTGCCAGCACCGGGACTCAGGGGTTAGGGACTGAAGCTTTCTTT

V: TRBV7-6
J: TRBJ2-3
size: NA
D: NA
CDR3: CASSPIGNTQYF
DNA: TGTGCCAGCAGCCCAATCGGTAATACGCAGTATTTT

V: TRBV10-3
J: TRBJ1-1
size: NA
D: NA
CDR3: CAVQGLNTEAFF
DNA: TGTGCCGTACAGGGACTGAACACTGAAGCTTTCTTT

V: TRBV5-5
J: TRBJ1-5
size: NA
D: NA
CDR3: CASSLIGGQPQHF
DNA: TGTGCCAGCAGCTTGATTGGGGGCCAGCCCCAGCATTTT

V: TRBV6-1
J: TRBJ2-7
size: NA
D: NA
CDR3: CASSEPTRTPLGEQYF
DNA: TGTGCCAGCAGTGAACCTACCCGGACACCCCTCGGCGAGCAGTACTTC

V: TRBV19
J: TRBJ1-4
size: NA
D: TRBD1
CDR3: CATSRDRGFEKLFF
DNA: TGTGCCACGTCCCGGGACAGGGGATTTGAAAAACTGTTTTTT

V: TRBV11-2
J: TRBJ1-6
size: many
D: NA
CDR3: CASSLEWGSSSPLHF
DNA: TGTGCCAGCAGCTTAGAATGGGGTTCTTCTTCACCCCTCCACTTT

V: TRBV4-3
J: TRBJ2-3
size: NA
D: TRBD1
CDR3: CASSQEKDRETDTQYF
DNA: TGCGCCAGCAGCCAAGAAAAAGACAGGGAAACAGATACGCAGTATTTT

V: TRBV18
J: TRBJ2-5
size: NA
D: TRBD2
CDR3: CASSPATGGETQYF
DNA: TGTGCCAGCTCACCTGCAACGGGAGGAGAGACCCAGTACTTC

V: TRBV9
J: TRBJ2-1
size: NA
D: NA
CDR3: CASSVAVGGQGHEQFF
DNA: TGTGCCAGCAGCGTAGCGGTGGGGGGCCAGGGGCATGAGCAGTTCTTC

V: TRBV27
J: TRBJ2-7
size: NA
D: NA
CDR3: CASSFLDSEQYF
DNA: TGTGCCAGCAGTTTCTTAGACAGCGAGCAGTACTTC

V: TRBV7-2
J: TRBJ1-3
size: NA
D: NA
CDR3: CASSLYKSGNTIYF
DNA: TGTGCCAGCAGCCTATATAAATCTGGAAACACCATATATTTT

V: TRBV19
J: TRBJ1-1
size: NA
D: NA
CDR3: CASSIGSSAEAFF
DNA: TGTGCCAGTAGTATTGGAAGCTCGGCTGAAGCTTTCTTT